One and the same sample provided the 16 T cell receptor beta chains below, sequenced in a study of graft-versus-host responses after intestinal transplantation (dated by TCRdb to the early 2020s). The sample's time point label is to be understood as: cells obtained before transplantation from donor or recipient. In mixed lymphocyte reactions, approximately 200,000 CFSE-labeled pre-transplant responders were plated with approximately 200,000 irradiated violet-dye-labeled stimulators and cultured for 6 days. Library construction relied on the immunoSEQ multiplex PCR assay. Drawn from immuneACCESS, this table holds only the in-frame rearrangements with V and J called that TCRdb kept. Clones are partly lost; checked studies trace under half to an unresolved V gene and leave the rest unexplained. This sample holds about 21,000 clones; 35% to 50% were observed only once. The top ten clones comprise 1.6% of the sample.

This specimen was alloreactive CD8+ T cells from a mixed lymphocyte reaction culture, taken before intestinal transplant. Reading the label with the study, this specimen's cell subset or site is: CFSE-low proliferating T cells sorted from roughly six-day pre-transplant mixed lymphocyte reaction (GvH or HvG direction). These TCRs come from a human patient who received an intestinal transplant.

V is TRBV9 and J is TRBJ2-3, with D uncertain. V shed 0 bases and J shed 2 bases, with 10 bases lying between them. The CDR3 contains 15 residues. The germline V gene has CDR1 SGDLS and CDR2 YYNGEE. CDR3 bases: TGTGCCAGCAGCGTAGACGTTACGTACACAGATACGCAGTATTTT. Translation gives CASSVDVTYTDTQYF.

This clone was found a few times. CDR3 bases: TGTGCCAGCAGGTCCGCGGGAGATCATGAGCAGTTCTTC. Translation: CASRSAGDHEQFF. The chain carries TRBV6-1 and TRBJ2-1, with 7 bases identical to TRBD2. This CDR3 region has 13 residues. J lost 8 bases, V lost 6 bases, and 7 bases had no gene match. The germline V gene encodes CDR1 MNHNS and CDR2 SASEGT.

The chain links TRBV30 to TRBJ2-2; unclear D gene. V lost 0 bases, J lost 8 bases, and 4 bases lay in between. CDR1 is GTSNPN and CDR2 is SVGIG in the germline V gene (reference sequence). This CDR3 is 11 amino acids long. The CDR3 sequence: CAWSVGGELFF. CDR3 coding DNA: TGTGCCTGGAGTGTAGGGGGGGAGCTGTTTTTT.

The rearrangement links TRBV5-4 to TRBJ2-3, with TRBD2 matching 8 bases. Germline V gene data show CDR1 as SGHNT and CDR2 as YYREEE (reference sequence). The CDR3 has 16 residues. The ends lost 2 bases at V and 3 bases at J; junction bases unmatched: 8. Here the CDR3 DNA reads TGTGCCAGCAGCTTCCTAACTAGCGGAGGAACAGATACGCAGTATTTT. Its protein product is CASSFLTSGGTDTQYF.

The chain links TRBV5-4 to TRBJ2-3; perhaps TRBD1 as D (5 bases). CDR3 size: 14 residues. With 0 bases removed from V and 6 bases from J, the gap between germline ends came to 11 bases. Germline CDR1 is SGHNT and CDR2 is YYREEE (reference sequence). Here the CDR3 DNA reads TGTGCCAGCAGCTTGGCAGGGTCGAGGGATACGCAGTATTTT. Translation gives CASSLAGSRDTQYF.

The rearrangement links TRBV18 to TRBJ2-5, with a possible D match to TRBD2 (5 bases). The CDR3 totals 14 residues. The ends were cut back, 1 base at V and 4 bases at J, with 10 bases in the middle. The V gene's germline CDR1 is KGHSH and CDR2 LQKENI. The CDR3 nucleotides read TGTGCCAGCTCACCACTTAGGGAGCCAGAGACCCAGTACTTC. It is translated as CASSPLREPETQYF. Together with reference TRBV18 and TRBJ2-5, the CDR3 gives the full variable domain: NAGVMQNPRHLVRRRGQEARLRCSPMKGHSHVYWYRQLPEEGLKFMVYLQKENIIDESGMPKERFSAEFPKEGPSILRIQQVVRGDSAAYFCASSPLREPETQYFGPGTRLLVL.

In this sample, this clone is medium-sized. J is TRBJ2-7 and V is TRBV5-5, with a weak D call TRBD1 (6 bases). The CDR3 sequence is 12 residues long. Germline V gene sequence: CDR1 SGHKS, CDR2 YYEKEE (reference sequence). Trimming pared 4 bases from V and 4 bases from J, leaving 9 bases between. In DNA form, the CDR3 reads TGTGCCAGCAGCCCACAGGGTTACGAGCAGTACTTC. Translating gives CASSPQGYEQYF. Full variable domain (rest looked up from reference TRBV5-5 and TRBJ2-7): DAGVTQSPTHLIKTRGQQVTLRCSPISGHKSVSWYQQVLGQGPQFIFQYYEKEERGRGNFPDRFSARQFPNYSSELNVNALLLGDSALYLCASSPQGYEQYFGPGTRLTVT.

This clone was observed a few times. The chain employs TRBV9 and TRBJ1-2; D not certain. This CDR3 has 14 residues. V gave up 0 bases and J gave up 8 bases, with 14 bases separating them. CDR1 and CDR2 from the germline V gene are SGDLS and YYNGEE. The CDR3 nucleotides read TGTGCCAGCAGCGTAGTTCCAGGCGCACCCGGCTACACCTTC. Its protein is CASSVVPGAPGYTF.

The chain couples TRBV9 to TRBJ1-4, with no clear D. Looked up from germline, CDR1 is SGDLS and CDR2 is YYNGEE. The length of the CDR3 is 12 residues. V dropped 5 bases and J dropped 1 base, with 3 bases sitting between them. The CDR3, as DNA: TGTGCCAGCAGGGGAACTAATGAAAAACTGTTTTTT. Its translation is CASRGTNEKLFF.

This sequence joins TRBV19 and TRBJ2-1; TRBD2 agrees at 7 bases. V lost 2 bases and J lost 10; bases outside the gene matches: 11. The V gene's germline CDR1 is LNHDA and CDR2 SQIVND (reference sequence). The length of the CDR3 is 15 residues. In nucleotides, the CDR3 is TGTGCCAGTAGTATAAGCGGGACCAATAATGCAGAGCAGTTCTTC. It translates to CASSISGTNNAEQFF.

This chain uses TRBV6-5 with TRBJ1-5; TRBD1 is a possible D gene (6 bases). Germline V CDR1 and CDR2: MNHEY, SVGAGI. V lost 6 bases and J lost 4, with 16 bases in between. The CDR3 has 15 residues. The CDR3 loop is CASSPMGGGNQPQHF. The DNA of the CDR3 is TGTGCCAGCAGCCCTATGGGGGGCGGGAATCAGCCCCAGCATTTT.

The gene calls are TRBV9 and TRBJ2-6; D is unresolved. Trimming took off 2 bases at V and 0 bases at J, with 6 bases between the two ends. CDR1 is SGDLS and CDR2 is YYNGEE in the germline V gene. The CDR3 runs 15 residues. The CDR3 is CASSVFVSGANVLTF. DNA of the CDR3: TGTGCCAGCAGCGTTTTCGTCTCTGGGGCCAACGTCCTGACTTTC.

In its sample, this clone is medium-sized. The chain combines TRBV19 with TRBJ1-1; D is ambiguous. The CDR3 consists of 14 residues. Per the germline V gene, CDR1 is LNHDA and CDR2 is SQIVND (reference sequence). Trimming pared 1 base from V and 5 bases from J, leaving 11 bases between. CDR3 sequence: CASSIGHLLTEAFF. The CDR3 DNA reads TGTGCCAGTAGTATAGGACACCTCTTAACTGAAGCTTTCTTT.

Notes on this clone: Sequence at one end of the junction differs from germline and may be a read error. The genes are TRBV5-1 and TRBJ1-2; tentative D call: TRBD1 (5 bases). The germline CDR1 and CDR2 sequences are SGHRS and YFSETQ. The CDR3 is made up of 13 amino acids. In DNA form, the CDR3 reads TGTGCCAGCAGCTTGCGGCAGGGAGATGGCTACACCTTC. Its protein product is CASSLRQGDGYTF.

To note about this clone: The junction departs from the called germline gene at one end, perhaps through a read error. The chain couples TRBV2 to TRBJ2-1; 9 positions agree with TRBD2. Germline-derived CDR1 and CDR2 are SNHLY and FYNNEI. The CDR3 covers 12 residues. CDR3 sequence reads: CASSTGLATSIF. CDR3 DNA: TGTGCCAGCAGCACCGGACTAGCGACGTCAATCTTC.

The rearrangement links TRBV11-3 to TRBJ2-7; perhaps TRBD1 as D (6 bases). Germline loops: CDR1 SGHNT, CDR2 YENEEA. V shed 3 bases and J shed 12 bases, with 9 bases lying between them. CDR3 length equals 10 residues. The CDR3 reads CASSFGQPYF. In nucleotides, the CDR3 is TGTGCCAGCAGCTTCGGACAGCCGTACTTC.